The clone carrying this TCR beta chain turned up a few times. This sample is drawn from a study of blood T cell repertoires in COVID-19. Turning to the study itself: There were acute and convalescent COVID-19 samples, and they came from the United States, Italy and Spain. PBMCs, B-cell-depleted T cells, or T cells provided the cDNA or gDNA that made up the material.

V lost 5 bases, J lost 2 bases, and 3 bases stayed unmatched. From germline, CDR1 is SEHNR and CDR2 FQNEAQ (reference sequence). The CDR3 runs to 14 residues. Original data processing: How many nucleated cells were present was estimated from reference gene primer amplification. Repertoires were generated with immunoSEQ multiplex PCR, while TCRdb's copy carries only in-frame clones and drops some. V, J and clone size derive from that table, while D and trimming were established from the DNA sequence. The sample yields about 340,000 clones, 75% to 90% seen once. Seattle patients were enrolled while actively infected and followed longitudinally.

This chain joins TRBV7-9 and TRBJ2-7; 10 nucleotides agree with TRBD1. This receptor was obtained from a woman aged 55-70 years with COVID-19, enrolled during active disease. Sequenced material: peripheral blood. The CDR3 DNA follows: TGTGCCAGCAGCGACGGACAGGGGGCCTACGAGCAGTACTTC. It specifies CASSDGQGAYEQYF.